Listed below are T cell receptor beta chains from one sample, sequenced in a study of blood T cell repertoires in COVID-19. Sequencing used immunoSEQ multiplex PCR; TCRdb keeps in-frame clones, though not all of them. The top ten hold around 2.7% of the sample, which has roughly 170,000 clones, about 87% seen once. The sample comprised peripheral blood. The source of these receptors is a man aged 40-50 years with active or convalescent COVID-19. Each CDR3 is given with its conserved first and last residue. D genes are given only for firm matches. Expanded clones are given a class, and other clones once, few, many or no size at all.

TGCGCCAGCAGCCAAGGGGGTTTATACGAGCAGTACTTC	CASSQGGLYEQYF	NA	TRBJ2-7	once	13	TRBV5-1
TGTGCCAGCAGCTTAGAGCAGGGATCTGAAGCTTTCTTT	CASSLEQGSEAFF	NA	TRBJ1-1	NA	13	TRBV11-3
TGCGCCAGCAGCTTGGGTGGGACAGGGGAAGGCTACACCTTC	CASSLGGTGEGYTF	TRBD1	TRBJ1-2	NA	14	TRBV5-1
TGTGCCAGCTCACTTAACAGGGATGGCTACACCTTC	CASSLNRDGYTF	NA	TRBJ1-2	NA	12	TRBV18
TGTGCCAGCAGCACCGGGACTAGCTTTGCGACAGATACGCAGTATTTT	CASSTGTSFATDTQYF	TRBD2	TRBJ2-3	NA	16	TRBV11-2
TGTGCCAGCAGCTTACGAGGCGCCGGCACAGATACGCAGTATTTT	CASSLRGAGTDTQYF	NA	TRBJ2-3	NA	15	TRBV11-2
TGTGCCATCAGTGGACAGGGACCTAACTATGGCTACACCTTC	CAISGQGPNYGYTF	TRBD1	TRBJ1-2	NA	14	TRBV10-3
TGTGCCAGCAGTTATCAGGGGAACACTGAAGCTTTCTTT	CASSYQGNTEAFF	NA	TRBJ1-1	NA	13	TRBV7-3
TGCGCCAGCAGCTGGGCGCCAGGGCGGGAAAGCGGGGAGCTGTTTTTT	CASSWAPGRESGELFF	NA	TRBJ2-2	NA	16	TRBV4-3
TGTGCCACCAGCAGAGAGAGGGACTGGCAGCCCCAGCATTTT	CATSRERDWQPQHF	NA	TRBJ1-5	NA	14	TRBV15
TGTGCCAGCAGCGCCGGGACAGGTCCCTATGGCTACACCTTC	CASSAGTGPYGYTF	TRBD1	TRBJ1-2	NA	14	TRBV9
TGTGCCAGCAGCTTGGTAAACGGTGACAGAACCTCACCCCTCCACTTT	CASSLVNGDRTSPLHF	NA	TRBJ1-6	NA	16	TRBV5-4
TGTGCCAGCAGTGACTCGAAGGGGCGTGTTAATGAAAAACTGTTTTTT	CASSDSKGRVNEKLFF	NA	TRBJ1-4	NA	16	TRBV6-4
TGTGCCAGCAGCGTAGGGGGGCTGGGCAACTACGAGCAGTACTTC	CASSVGGLGNYEQYF	NA	TRBJ2-7	NA	15	TRBV9
TGTGCCAGCAGCCCCCTAGCGGGAACGAACACCGGGGAGCTGTTTTTT	CASSPLAGTNTGELFF	TRBD2	TRBJ2-2	NA	16	TRBV3-1/TRBV3-2
TGTGCCTGGAGTAGGCTCAGCGGTGGCTACACCTTC	CAWSRLSGGYTF	NA	TRBJ1-2	once	12	TRBV30
TGCGCCAGCCAACAGACTAGCGGGGGATATGAGACCCAGTACTTC	CASQQTSGGYETQYF	TRBD2	TRBJ2-5	NA	15	TRBV5-1
TGTGCCAGTACTTTCCGCAGCGGGGGAAACACCGGGGAGCTGTTTTTT	CASTFRSGGNTGELFF	TRBD2	TRBJ2-2	NA	16	TRBV19
TGTGCCAGCAGCCCAGCAGGGACTAGCGGGGCGAATGAGCAGTTCTTC	CASSPAGTSGANEQFF	TRBD2	TRBJ2-1	NA	16	TRBV7-3
TGCGCCAGCAGCCGGAAACAGGGAAACACCATATATTTT	CASSRKQGNTIYF	NA	TRBJ1-3	NA	13	TRBV4-3
TGTGCCAGCAGCTTAGTAGCAGGGCCCGAGGAGCAGTACTTC	CASSLVAGPEEQYF	NA	TRBJ2-7	NA	14	TRBV7-8
TGCGCCAGCAGCCAAGATCGGCAGGGGAGCAATCAGCCCCAGCATTTT	CASSQDRQGSNQPQHF	NA	TRBJ1-5	few	16	TRBV4-1
TGTGCCAGCAGCCCGGGAGCGGGGTCCGAGCAGTACTTC	CASSPGAGSEQYF	TRBD2	TRBJ2-7	few	13	TRBV11-3
TGCGCCAGCAGCTTGCGGCCGGGGGGGAGAGAAGAGACCCAGTACTTC	CASSLRPGGREETQYF	TRBD2	TRBJ2-5	NA	16	TRBV5-1